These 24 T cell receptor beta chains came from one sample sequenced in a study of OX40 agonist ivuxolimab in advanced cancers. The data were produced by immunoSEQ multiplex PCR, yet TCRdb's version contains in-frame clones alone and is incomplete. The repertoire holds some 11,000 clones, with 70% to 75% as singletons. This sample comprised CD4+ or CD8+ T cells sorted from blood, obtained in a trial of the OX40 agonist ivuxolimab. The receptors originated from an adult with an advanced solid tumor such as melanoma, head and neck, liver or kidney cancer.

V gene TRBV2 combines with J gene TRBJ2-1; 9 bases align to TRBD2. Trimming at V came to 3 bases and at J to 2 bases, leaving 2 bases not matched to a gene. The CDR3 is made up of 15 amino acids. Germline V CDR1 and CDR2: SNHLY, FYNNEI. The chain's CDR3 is CASSDSGSPYNEQFF. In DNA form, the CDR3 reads TGTGCCAGCAGTGATAGCGGGAGTCCCTACAATGAGCAGTTCTTC.

The CDR3 DNA follows: TGTGCCAGCAGTTACTCGCCATCTTACGAGCAGTACTTC. This gives the protein CASSYSPSYEQYF. The rearrangement joins TRBV6-5 to TRBJ2-7; unclear D gene. Trimming took off 0 bases at V and 4 bases at J, with 7 bases between the two ends. There are 13 residues in the CDR3. Per the germline V gene, CDR1 is MNHEY and CDR2 is SVGAGI.

In DNA form, the CDR3 reads TGTGCCATCAGTGAGGAGGACGGGGAACAAAACATTCAGTACTTC. Protein product: CAISEEDGEQNIQYF. The rearrangement uses TRBV10-3 and TRBJ2-4, with a possible D match to TRBD2 (5 bases). The CDR3 length is 15 residues. The germline gives CDR1 ENHRY, CDR2 SYGVKD. V gave up 2 bases and J gave up 5 bases, with 13 bases separating them.

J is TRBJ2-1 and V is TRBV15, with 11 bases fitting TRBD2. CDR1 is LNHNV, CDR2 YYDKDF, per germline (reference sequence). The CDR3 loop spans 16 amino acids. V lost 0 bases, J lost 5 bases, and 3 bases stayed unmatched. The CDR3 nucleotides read TGTGCCACCAGCAGAGACGGGACTAGCGGAAACAATGAGCAGTTCTTC. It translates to CATSRDGTSGNNEQFF.

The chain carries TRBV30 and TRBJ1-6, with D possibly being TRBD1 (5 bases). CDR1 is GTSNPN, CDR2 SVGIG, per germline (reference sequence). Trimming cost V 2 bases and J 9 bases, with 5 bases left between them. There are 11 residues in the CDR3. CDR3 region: CAWSRGSPLHF. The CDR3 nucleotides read TGTGCCTGGAGTAGGGGTTCACCCCTCCACTTT.

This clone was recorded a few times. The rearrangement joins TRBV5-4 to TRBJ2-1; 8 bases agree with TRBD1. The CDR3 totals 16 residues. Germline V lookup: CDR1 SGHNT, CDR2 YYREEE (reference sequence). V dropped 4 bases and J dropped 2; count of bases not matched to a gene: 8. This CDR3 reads CASSGWTGRTYNEQFF. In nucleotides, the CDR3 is TGTGCCAGCAGCGGGTGGACAGGGCGGACCTACAATGAGCAGTTCTTC.

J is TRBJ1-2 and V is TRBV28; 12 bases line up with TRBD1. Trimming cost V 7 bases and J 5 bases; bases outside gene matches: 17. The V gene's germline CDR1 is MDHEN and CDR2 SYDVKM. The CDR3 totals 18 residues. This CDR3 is CASNPYATGQGALYGYTF. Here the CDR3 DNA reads TGTGCCAGCAACCCATATGCTACGGGACAGGGGGCTTTGTATGGCTACACCTTC.

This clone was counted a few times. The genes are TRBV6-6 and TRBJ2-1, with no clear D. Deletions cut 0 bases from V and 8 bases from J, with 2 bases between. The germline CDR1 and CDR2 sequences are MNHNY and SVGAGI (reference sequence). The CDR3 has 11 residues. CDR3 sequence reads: CASSYSHEQFF. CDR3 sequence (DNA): TGTGCCAGCAGTTACTCCCATGAGCAGTTCTTC.

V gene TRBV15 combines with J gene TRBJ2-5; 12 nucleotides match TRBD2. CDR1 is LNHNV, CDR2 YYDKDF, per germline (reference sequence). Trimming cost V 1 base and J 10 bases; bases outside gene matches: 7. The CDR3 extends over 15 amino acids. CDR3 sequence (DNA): TGTGCCACCAGCAGAGGGACTAGCGGGAAGGAAGACCAGTACTTC. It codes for CATSRGTSGKEDQYF.

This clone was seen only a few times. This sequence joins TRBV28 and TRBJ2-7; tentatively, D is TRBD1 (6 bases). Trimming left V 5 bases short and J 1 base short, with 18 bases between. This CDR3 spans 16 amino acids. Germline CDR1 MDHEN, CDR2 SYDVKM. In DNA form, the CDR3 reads TGTGCCAGCAGTCCCCAGGGGTTGCCAGATTCCTACGAGCAGTACTTC. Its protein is CASSPQGLPDSYEQYF.

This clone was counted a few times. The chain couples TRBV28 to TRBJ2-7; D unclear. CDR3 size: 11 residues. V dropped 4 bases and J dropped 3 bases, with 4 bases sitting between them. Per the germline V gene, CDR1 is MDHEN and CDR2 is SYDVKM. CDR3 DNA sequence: TGTGCCAGCAGTTCCATCTACGAGCAGTACTTC. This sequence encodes CASSSIYEQYF.

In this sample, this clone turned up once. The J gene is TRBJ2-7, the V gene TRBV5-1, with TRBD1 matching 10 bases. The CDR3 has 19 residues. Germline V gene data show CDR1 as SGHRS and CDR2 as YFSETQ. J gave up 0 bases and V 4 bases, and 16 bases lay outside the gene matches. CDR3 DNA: TGCGCCAGCAGCGGACCGACAGGGGGCGCCGGTGGGAGCTCCTACGAGCAGTACTTC. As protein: CASSGPTGGAGGSSYEQYF.

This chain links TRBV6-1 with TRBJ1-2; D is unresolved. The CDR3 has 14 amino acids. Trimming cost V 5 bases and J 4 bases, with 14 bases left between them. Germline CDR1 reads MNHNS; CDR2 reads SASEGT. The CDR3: CASSPMRKTYGYTF. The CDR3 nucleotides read TGTGCCAGCAGTCCTATGCGAAAGACCTATGGCTACACCTTC.

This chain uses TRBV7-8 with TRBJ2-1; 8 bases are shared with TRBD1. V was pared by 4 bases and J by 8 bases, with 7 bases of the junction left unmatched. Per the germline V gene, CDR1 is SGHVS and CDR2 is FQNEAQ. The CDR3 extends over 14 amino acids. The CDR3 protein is CASSSLDRGYEQFF. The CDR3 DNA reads TGTGCCAGCAGCTCCCTTGACAGGGGCTATGAGCAGTTCTTC. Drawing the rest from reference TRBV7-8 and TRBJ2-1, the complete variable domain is GAGVSQSPRYKVAKRGQDVALRCDPISGHVSLFWYQQALGQGPEFLTYFQNEAQLDKSGLPSDRFFAERPEGSVSTLKIQRTQQEDSAVYLCASSSLDRGYEQFFGPGTRLTVL.

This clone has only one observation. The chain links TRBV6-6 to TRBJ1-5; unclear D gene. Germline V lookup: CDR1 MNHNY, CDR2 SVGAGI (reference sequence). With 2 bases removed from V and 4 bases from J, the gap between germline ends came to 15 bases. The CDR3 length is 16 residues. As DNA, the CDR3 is TGTGCCAGCAGTTACCTGGCAGAATCCCTAAATCAGCCCCAGCATTTT. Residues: CASSYLAESLNQPQHF.

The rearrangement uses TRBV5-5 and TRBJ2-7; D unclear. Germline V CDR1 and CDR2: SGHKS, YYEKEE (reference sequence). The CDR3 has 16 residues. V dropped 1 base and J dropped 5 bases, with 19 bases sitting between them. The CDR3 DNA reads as TGTGCCAGCAGCTTGCCGCCCGGTGACATGGTCCACGAGCAGTACTTC. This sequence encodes CASSLPPGDMVHEQYF.

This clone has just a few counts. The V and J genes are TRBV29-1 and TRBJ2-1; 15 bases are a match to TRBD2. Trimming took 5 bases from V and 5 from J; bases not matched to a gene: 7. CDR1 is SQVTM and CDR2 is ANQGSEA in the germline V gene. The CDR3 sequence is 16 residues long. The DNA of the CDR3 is TGCAGCGTTCCGGGACTAGCGGGAGGCCCCAACAATGAGCAGTTCTTC. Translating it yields CSVPGLAGGPNNEQFF.

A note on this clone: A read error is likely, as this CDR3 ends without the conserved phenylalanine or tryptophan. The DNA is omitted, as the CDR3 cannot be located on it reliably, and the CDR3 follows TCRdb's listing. CDR3 amino acids: CASRKSVPDKV. The V call is TRBV5-4, the J call TRBJ2-6. The CDR3 totals 11 residues, both ends included. The germline V gene has CDR1 SGHNT and CDR2 YYREEE (reference sequence).

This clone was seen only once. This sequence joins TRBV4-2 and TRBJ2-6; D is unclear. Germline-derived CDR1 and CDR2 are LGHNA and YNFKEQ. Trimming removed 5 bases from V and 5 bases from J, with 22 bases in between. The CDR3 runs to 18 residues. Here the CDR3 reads CASSAALRLQSRANVLTF. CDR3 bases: TGTGCCAGCAGCGCTGCTTTAAGGTTACAAAGTCGGGCCAACGTCCTGACTTTC.

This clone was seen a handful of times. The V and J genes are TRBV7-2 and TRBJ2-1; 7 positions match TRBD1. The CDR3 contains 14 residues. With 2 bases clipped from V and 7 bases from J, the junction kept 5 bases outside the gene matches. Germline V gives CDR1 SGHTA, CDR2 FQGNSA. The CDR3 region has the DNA TGTGCCAGCAGCTTAATGGCAGGGGGAAATGAGCAGTTCTTC. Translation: CASSLMAGGNEQFF.

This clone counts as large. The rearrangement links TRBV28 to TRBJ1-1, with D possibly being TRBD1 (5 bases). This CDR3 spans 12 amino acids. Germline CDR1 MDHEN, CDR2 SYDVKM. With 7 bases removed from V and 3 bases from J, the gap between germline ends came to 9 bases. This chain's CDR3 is CASTLQDTEAFF. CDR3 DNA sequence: TGTGCCAGCACCTTACAGGACACTGAAGCTTTCTTT. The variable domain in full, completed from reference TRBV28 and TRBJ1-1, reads DVKVTQSSRYLVKRTGEKVFLECVQDMDHENMFWYRQDPGLGLRLIYFSYDVKMKEKGDIPEGYSVSREKKERFSLILESASTNQTSMYLCASTLQDTEAFFGQGTRLTVV.

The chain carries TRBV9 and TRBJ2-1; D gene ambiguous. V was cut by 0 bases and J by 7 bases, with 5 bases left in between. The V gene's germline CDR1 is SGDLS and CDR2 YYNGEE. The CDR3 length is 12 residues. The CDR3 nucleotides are TGTGCCAGCAGCGTAGACCAGAATGAGCAGTTCTTC. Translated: CASSVDQNEQFF.

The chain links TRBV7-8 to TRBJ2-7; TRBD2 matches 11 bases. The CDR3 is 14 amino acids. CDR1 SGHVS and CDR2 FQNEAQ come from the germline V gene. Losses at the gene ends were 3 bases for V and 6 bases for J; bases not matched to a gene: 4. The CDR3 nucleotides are TGTGCCAGCAGCTTTAGCGGGGGGGAGTCCGAGCAGTACTTC. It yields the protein CASSFSGGESEQYF. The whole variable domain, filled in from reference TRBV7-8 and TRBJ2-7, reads GAGVSQSPRYKVAKRGQDVALRCDPISGHVSLFWYQQALGQGPEFLTYFQNEAQLDKSGLPSDRFFAERPEGSVSTLKIQRTQQEDSAVYLCASSFSGGESEQYFGPGTRLTVT.

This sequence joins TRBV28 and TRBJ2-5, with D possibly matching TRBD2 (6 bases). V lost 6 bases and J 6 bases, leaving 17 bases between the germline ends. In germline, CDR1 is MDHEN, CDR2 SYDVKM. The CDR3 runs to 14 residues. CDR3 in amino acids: CASSLPLGGKTQYF. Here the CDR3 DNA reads TGTGCCAGCAGCCTACCCCTGGGGGGAAAGACCCAGTACTTC.